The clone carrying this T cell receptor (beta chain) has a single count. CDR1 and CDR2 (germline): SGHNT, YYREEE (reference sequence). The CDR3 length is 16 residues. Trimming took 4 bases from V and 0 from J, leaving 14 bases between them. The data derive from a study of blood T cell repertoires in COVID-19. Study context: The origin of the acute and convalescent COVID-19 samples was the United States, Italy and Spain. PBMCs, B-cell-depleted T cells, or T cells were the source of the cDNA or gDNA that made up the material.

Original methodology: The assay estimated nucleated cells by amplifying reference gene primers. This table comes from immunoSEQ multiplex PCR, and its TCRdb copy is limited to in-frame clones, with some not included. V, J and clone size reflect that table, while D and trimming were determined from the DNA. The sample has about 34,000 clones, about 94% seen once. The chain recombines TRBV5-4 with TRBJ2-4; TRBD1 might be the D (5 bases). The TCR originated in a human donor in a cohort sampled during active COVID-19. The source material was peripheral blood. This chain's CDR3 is CASSRRGILAKNIQYF. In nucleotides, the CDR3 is TGTGCCAGCAGCCGTAGGGGAATTCTAGCCAAAAACATTCAGTACTTC. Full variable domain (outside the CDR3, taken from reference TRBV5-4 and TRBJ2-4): ETGVTQSPTHLIKTRGQQVTLRCSSQSGHNTVSWYQQALGQGPQFIFQYYREEENGRGNFPPRFSGLQFPNYSSELNVNALELDDSALYLCASSRRGILAKNIQYFGAGTRLSVL.